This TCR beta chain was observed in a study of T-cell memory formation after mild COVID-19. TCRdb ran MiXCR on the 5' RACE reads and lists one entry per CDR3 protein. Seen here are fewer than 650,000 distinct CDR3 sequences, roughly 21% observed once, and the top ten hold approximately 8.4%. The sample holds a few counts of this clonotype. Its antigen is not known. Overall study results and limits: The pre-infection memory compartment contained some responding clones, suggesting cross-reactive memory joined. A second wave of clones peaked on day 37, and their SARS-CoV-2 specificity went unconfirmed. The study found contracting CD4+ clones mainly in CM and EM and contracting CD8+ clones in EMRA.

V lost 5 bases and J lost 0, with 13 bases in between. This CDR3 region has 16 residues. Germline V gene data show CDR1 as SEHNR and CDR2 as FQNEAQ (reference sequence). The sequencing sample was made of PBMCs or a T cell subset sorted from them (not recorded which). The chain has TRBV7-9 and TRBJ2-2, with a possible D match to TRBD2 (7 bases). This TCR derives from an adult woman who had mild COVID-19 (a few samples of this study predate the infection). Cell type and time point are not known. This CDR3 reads CASSRRGGANTGELFF. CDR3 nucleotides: TGTGCCAGCAGCCGGAGGGGGGGCGCGAACACCGGGGAGCTGTTTTTT.